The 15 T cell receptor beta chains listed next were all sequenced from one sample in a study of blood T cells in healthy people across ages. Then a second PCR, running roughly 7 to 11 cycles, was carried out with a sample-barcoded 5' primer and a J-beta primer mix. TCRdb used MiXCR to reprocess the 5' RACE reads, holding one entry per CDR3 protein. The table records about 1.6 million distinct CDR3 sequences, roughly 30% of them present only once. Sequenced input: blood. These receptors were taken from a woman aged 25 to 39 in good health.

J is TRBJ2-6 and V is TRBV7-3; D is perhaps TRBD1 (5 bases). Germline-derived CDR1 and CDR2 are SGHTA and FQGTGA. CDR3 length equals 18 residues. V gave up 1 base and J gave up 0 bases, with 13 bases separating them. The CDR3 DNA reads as TGTGCCAGCAGCTTAAAAAGGGGAAAGGTCTCTGGGGCCAACGTCCTGACTTTC. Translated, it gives CASSLKRGKVSGANVLTF.

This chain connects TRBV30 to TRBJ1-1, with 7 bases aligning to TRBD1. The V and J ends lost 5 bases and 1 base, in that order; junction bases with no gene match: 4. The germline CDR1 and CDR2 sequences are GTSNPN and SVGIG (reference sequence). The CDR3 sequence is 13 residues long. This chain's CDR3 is CAWGRGTNTEAFF. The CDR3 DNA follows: TGTGCCTGGGGCAGGGGGACGAACACTGAAGCTTTCTTT.

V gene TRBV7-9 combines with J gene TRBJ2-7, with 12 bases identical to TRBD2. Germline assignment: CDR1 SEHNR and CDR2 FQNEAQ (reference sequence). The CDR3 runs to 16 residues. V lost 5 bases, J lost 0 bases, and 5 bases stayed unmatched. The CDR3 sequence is CASSRTSGTISYEQYF. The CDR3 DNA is TGTGCCAGCAGCAGGACTAGCGGGACCATCTCCTACGAGCAGTACTTC.

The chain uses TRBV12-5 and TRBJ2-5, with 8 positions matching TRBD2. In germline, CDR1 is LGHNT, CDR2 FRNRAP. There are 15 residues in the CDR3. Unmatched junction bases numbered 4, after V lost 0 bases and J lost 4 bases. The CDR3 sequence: CASGLVRGGRETQYF. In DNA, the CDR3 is TGTGCTAGTGGTTTGGTTCGGGGGGGCCGAGAGACCCAGTACTTC.

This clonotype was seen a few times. DNA for the CDR3: TGTGCCAGCAGTAGAGCGGGAGGGCCGCATAATGAGCAGTTCTTC. This codes for CASSRAGGPHNEQFF. The chain employs TRBV6-2 or TRBV6-3 and TRBJ2-1; 10 nucleotides match TRBD2. CDR3 length: 15 residues. Trimming cost V 5 bases and J 7 bases; bases outside gene matches: 8. Germline V gene data show CDR1 as MNHEY and CDR2 as SVGEGT.

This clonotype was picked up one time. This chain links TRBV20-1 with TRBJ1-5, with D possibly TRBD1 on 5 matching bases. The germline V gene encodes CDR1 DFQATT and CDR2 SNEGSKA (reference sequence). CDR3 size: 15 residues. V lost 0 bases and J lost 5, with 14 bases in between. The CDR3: CSARDVGPVYQPQHF. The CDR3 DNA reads TGCAGTGCTAGAGATGTGGGACCGGTATATCAGCCCCAGCATTTT.

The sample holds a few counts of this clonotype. The CDR3, as DNA: TGTGCCAGCAGCCAAGATCCCGGGGGCGCCCAGCCCCAGCATTTT. Protein sequence: CASSQDPGGAQPQHF. The chain combines TRBV3-1 with TRBJ1-5, with D maybe TRBD1 (6 bases). Trimming removed 0 bases at V and 7 bases at J, with 13 bases between. This CDR3 contains 15 residues. Germline loops: CDR1 LGHDT, CDR2 YNNKEL (reference sequence).

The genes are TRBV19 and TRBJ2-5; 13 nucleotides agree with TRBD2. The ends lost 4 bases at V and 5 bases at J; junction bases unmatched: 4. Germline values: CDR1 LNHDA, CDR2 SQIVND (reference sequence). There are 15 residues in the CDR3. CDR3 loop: CASSTTSGRCETQYF. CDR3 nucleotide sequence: TGTGCCAGTAGTACGACTAGCGGGAGGTGTGAGACCCAGTACTTC. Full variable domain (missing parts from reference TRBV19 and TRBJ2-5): DGGITQSPKYLFRKEGQNVTLSCEQNLNHDAMYWYRQDPGQGLRLIYYSQIVNDFQKGDIAEGYSVSREKKESFPLTVTSAQKNPTAFYLCASSTTSGRCETQYFGPGTRLLVL.

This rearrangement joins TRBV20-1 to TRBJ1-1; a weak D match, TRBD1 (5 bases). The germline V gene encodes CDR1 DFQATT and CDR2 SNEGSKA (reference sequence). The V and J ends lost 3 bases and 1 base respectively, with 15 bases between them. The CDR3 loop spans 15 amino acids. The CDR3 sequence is CSARVSGVGNTEAFF. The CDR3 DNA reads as TGCAGTGCTAGGGTTTCGGGGGTGGGGAACACTGAAGCTTTCTTT.

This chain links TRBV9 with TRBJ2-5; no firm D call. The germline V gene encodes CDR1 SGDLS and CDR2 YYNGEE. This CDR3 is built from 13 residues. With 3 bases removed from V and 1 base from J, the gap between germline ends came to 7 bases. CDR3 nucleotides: TGTGCCAGCAGCGACTGGGGCCAAGAGACCCAGTACTTC. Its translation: CASSDWGQETQYF.

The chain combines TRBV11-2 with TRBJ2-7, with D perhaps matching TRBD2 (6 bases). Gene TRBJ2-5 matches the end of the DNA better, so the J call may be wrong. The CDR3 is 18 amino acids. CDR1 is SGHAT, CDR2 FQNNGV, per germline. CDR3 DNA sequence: TGTGCCAGCAGCCTAAACATAGCCCGGGGGACGATCAGGGAGACCCAGTACTTC. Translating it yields CASSLNIARGTIRETQYF.

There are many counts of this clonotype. The CDR3 DNA sequence: TGTGCCAGCAGCCAAGATAGGAGGACAGATACGCAGTATTTT. Encoded protein: CASSQDRRTDTQYF. This sequence joins TRBV14 and TRBJ2-3, with a possible D match to TRBD2 (5 bases). This CDR3 comprises 14 residues. Germline loops: CDR1 SGHDN, CDR2 FVKESK. The V and J ends lost 0 bases and 3 bases respectively, with 7 bases between them.

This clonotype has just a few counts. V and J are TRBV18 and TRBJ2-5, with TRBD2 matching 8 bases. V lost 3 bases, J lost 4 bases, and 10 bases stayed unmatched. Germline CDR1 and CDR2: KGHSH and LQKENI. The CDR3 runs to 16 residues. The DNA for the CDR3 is TGTGCCAGCTCACCTTTAAGCGGGAGTACGGGAGAGACCCAGTACTTC. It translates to CASSPLSGSTGETQYF. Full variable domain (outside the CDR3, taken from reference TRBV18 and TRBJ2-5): NAGVMQNPRHLVRRRGQEARLRCSPMKGHSHVYWYRQLPEEGLKFMVYLQKENIIDESGMPKERFSAEFPKEGPSILRIQQVVRGDSAAYFCASSPLSGSTGETQYFGPGTRLLVL.

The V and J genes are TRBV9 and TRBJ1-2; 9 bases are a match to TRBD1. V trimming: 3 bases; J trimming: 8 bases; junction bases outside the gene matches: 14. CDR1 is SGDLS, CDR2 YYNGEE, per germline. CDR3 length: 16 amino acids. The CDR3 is CASSAGGTGKFLGYTF. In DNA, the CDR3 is TGTGCCAGCAGCGCGGGGGGGACAGGGAAATTCTTAGGCTACACCTTC.

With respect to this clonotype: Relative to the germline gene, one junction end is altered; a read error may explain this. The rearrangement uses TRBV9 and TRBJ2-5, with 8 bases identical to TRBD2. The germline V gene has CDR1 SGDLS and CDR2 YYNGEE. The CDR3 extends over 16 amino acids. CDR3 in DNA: TGTGTCAGCAGCGTAGGCCCGGGGGGGGACCAAGAGTCCCAGTACTTC. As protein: CVSSVGPGGDQESQYF.